These 23 T cell receptor beta chains were sequenced from one sample in a study of T cells in Graves' hyperthyroidism and ophthalmopathy. RNA transcripts yielded amplified TCR beta CDR3 regions. An initial round of RT-PCR targeting the TCR CDR3 relied on the HTBI primer set. TCRdb reprocessed the multiplex PCR reads with MiXCR, giving one entry per CDR3 protein. Here the sample spans a few hundred thousand distinct CDR3 sequences, roughly 14% being singletons. Input material: blood. The receptors were sampled from a woman in her 30s with Graves' hyperthyroidism.

The chain couples TRBV11-2 to TRBJ1-1; D remains unclear. This CDR3 has 14 amino acids. V gave up 5 bases and J gave up 4 bases, with 14 bases separating them. The germline gives CDR1 SGHAT, CDR2 FQNNGV. The CDR3 nucleotides are TGTGCCAGCAGCCCGCGAGGGATGAGCACTGAAGCTTTCTTT. It translates to CASSPRGMSTEAFF.

On this clonotype: This sequence may be a read error, since a much larger clone differs from it by one base. V gene TRBV5-1 combines with J gene TRBJ2-7; a possible D gene is TRBD2 (7 bases). CDR1 and CDR2 (germline): SGHRS, YFSETQ. The CDR3 loop spans 14 amino acids. In nucleotides, the CDR3 is TGCGCCAGCAGCTTGGATGGGGGGGCCTACGAGCAGCACTTC. The encoded protein is CASSLDGGAYEQHF.

V gene TRBV7-2 combines with J gene TRBJ2-3; D is possibly TRBD1 or TRBD2 (5 bases each). The CDR3 length is 16 residues. The V gene's germline CDR1 is SGHTA and CDR2 FQGNSA. V was cut by 2 bases and J by 2 bases, with 14 bases left in between. The CDR3: CASSLRALGTTDTQYF. The CDR3 DNA is TGTGCCAGCAGCTTACGAGCTCTAGGGACCACAGATACGCAGTATTTT.

The rearrangement joins TRBV20-1 to TRBJ2-6; D call uncertain. Trimming stripped 0 bases from V and 6 bases from J, with 9 bases between. There are 14 residues in the CDR3. The germline V gene encodes CDR1 DFQATT and CDR2 SNEGSKA (reference sequence). DNA of the CDR3: TGCAGTGCTAGAGATGTAGGAAAGGCCAACGTCCTGACTTTC. This encodes CSARDVGKANVLTF.

This clonotype appeared many times. The chain combines TRBV20-1 with TRBJ2-3; maybe TRBD1 (5 bases). In germline, CDR1 is DFQATT, CDR2 SNEGSKA (reference sequence). Trimming shortened V by 3 bases and J by 1 base, and 20 bases separated the two germline ends. This CDR3 region has 17 residues. The CDR3 coding sequence is TGCAGTGCTAGCCAGGGCAGGAGTATAATGGGCACAGATACGCAGTATTTT. This encodes CSASQGRSIMGTDTQYF.

This clonotype was detected ten times or more. The chain has TRBV7-3 and TRBJ2-1, with D perhaps TRBD1 (6 bases). CDR3 length equals 14 residues. Per germline, CDR1 SGHTA and CDR2 FQGTGA. The V gene lost 4 bases and the J gene lost 5 bases, with 12 bases spanning the gap. The CDR3 here is CASSYTGQNNEQFF. The CDR3 DNA reads as TGTGCCAGCAGCTACACGGGACAAAACAATGAGCAGTTCTTC.

To note about this clonotype: One end of the junction is discordant with germline, which a read error may explain. This sequence joins TRBV5-1 and TRBJ2-7, with D hard to call. CDR3 length: 14 residues. CDR1 and CDR2 (germline): SGHRS, YFSETQ. CDR3: CASNLGPAAYEQYF. Here the CDR3 DNA reads TGTGCCAGTAACCTTGGACCCGCCGCCTACGAGCAGTACTTC.

Many counts were recorded for this clonotype. V and J are TRBV18 and TRBJ2-1; 11 positions match TRBD1. The germline V gene has CDR1 KGHSH and CDR2 LQKENI. The J segment lost 8 bases and the V segment lost 3 bases, leaving 6 bases of the junction unmatched. The CDR3 spans 15 residues. CDR3 in amino acids: CASSPRTGGMDEQFF. The CDR3 DNA follows: TGTGCCAGCTCACCCCGGACAGGGGGCATGGATGAGCAGTTCTTC.

A few counts support this clonotype. The rearrangement links TRBV27 to TRBJ2-7; D not certain. V gave up 2 bases and J gave up 0 bases, with 8 bases separating them. The length of the CDR3 is 14 residues. The germline CDR1 and CDR2 sequences are MNHEY and SMNVEV (reference sequence). The CDR3 is CASSLGETSYEQYF. CDR3 nucleotide sequence: TGTGCCAGCAGTTTAGGAGAAACCTCCTACGAGCAGTACTTC.

This chain links TRBV29-1 with TRBJ1-4, with D uncertain. The V and J ends lost 0 bases and 8 bases respectively, with 7 bases between them. Germline V gives CDR1 SQVTM, CDR2 ANQGSEA. The length of the CDR3 is 12 residues. The CDR3 spells CSVEDGREKLFF. In DNA form, the CDR3 reads TGCAGCGTTGAAGATGGGCGGGAAAAACTGTTTTTT.

This clonotype was observed many times. V is TRBV12-3 or TRBV12-4 and J is TRBJ2-7; TRBD2 matches at 10 bases. After removal of 3 bases from V and 5 bases from J, the junction contained 7 bases not matched to a gene. This CDR3 is built from 15 residues. The CDR3 here is CASSFYASGSHEQYF. The CDR3 bases are TGTGCCAGCAGTTTTTACGCTAGCGGGAGCCACGAGCAGTACTTC.

This clonotype was detected only a few times. This chain joins TRBV4-2 and TRBJ2-7; D not certain. V was pared by 1 base and J by 4 bases, with 11 bases between. Germline loops: CDR1 LGHNA, CDR2 YNFKEQ. The CDR3 spans 14 residues. As DNA, the CDR3 is TGTGCCAGCAGCCAAGGAGGTGGCGGATACGAGCAGTACTTC. This gives the protein CASSQGGGGYEQYF.

V is TRBV5-1 and J is TRBJ1-5; D perhaps matches TRBD1 (6 bases). Looked up from germline, CDR1 is SGHRS and CDR2 is YFSETQ. V was pared by 1 base and J by 8 bases, with 19 bases between. The CDR3 is 16 residues long. CDR3 DNA: TGCGCCAGCAGCTTGAGTGTTGGTGGGGGGCACGAGCCCCAGCATTTT. Its translation: CASSLSVGGGHEPQHF.

This clonotype was seen many times. V and J are TRBV5-1 and TRBJ1-6; TRBD1 might be the D (6 bases). This CDR3 has 15 amino acids. The V end was cut by 3 bases, the J end by 9 bases, with 16 bases between. The germline CDR1 and CDR2 sequences are SGHRS and YFSETQ. CDR3 bases: TGCGCCAGCAGCTCGACAGGTTCTCGTGGTTCACCCCTCCACTTT. Protein sequence: CASSSTGSRGSPLHF.

The sample holds many counts of this clonotype. The genes are TRBV5-1 and TRBJ2-1; TRBD2 agrees at 7 bases. With 1 base clipped from V and 6 bases from J, the junction kept 13 bases outside the gene matches. The CDR3 is 17 residues long. The V gene's germline CDR1 is SGHRS and CDR2 YFSETQ. The CDR3 region has the DNA TGCGCCAGCAGCTTGTTCAGAGGAGCTAGCGGCCTCAATGAGCAGTTCTTC. This gives the protein CASSLFRGASGLNEQFF.

The rearrangement joins TRBV19 to TRBJ2-3; possible D gene TRBD1, 5 bases. The CDR3 is 15 amino acids. Germline lookup yields CDR1 LNHDA and CDR2 SQIVND (reference sequence). The V end was cut by 4 bases, the J end by 4 bases, with 15 bases between. For the CDR3, the DNA is TGTGCCAGTAGTAGGAACCAGGGCGTTGCAGATACGCAGTATTTT. Residues: CASSRNQGVADTQYF.

The sample holds a few counts of this clonotype. The rearrangement uses TRBV6-1 and TRBJ1-4; TRBD1 is a possible D gene (6 bases). V was cut by 6 bases and J by 7 bases, with 18 bases left in between. CDR3 length: 15 residues. Germline-derived CDR1 and CDR2 are MNHNS and SASEGT. CDR3 DNA: TGTGCCAGCAGCCCCGACAGGAACAGGCCTGAAAAACTGTTTTTT. Its protein product is CASSPDRNRPEKLFF.

This rearrangement joins TRBV27 to TRBJ2-7; TRBD2 aligns across 7 bases. The CDR3 runs 14 residues. The V gene's germline CDR1 is MNHEY and CDR2 SMNVEV (reference sequence). V was clipped by 6 bases and J by 4 bases; unmatched bases: 9. CDR3 sequence: CASRPLRTSYEQYF. The DNA for the CDR3 is TGTGCCAGCAGGCCCCTAAGGACTAGTTACGAGCAGTACTTC.

This clonotype has a count of ten or more. The chain is built from TRBV28 and TRBJ2-5, with 10 bases fitting TRBD2. Trimming took 9 bases from V and 2 from J; bases not matched to a gene: 6. Germline V lookup: CDR1 MDHEN, CDR2 SYDVKM. This CDR3 is 14 amino acids long. For the CDR3, the DNA is TGTGCCAGTCGGACTAGCGGCAGACAAGAGACCCAGTACTTC. Protein sequence: CASRTSGRQETQYF.

Ten or more counts support this clonotype. The chain uses TRBV7-8 and TRBJ2-2; 14 bases agree with TRBD2. V shed 6 bases and J 5 bases; nucleotides not matched to a gene: 14. Germline CDR1 SGHVS, CDR2 FQNEAQ. The CDR3 has 19 residues. CDR3: CASSYSGLAGGRRTGELFF. CDR3 coding DNA: TGTGCCAGCAGTTACTCCGGACTAGCGGGAGGTCGTAGAACCGGGGAGCTGTTTTTT. The whole variable domain, filled in from reference TRBV7-8 and TRBJ2-2, reads GAGVSQSPRYKVAKRGQDVALRCDPISGHVSLFWYQQALGQGPEFLTYFQNEAQLDKSGLPSDRFFAERPEGSVSTLKIQRTQQEDSAVYLCASSYSGLAGGRRTGELFFGEGSRLTVL.

The chain employs TRBV12-3 or TRBV12-4 and TRBJ2-1, with D hard to call. The length of the CDR3 is 14 residues. V lost 1 base and J lost 7, with 11 bases in between. The chain's CDR3 is CASSLDRDINEQFF. The DNA for the CDR3 is TGTGCCAGCAGTTTAGATAGGGATATTAATGAGCAGTTCTTC.

This clonotype was seen a few times. The CDR3 loop reads CASSLKGDGYEQYF. The CDR3 bases are TGTGCCAGCAGTTTAAAGGGTGATGGGTACGAGCAGTACTTC. The rearrangement uses TRBV27 and TRBJ2-7; D not certain. The germline V gene encodes CDR1 MNHEY and CDR2 SMNVEV (reference sequence). V was shortened by 2 bases and J by 4 bases, with 12 bases between the two germline ends. This CDR3 spans 14 amino acids.

Ten or more counts support this clonotype. V and J are TRBV20-1 and TRBJ2-7; D is uncertain. CDR3 length: 12 amino acids. Trimming shortened V by 5 bases and J by 3 bases, and 11 bases separated the two germline ends. Per germline, CDR1 DFQATT and CDR2 SNEGSKA (reference sequence). CDR3 coding DNA: TGCAGTGCTCCTCCCCCCGTCTACGAGCAGTACTTC. Protein: CSAPPPVYEQYF.